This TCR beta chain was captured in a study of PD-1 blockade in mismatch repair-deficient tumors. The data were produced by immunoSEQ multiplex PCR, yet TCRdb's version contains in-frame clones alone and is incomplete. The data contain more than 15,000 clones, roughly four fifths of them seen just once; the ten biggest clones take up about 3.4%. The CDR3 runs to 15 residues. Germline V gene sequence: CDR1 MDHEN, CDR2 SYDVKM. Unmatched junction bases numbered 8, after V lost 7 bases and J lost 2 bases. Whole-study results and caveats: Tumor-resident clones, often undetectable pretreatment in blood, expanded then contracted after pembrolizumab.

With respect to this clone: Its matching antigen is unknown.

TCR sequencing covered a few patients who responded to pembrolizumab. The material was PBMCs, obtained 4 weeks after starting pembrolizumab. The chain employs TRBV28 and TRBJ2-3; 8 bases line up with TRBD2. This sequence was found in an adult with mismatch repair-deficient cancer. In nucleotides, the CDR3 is TGTGCCAGCAACGGGGTAGCGGGGTTCACAGATACGCAGTATTTT. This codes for CASNGVAGFTDTQYF.